These T cell receptor beta chains were read from a single sample in a study of PD-L1 blockade in urothelial cancer. Clones were sequenced by immunoSEQ multiplex PCR, and TCRdb holds only the in-frame ones, with some missing. The table shows 85,000 to 130,000 clones, with 90% to 95% occurring only once. Sample: PBMCs, taken around atezolizumab (anti-PD-L1) treatment. The receptors originated from a woman older than 75 with urothelial cancer. CDR3s include the opening cysteine and the closing phenylalanine or tryptophan. The D gene is left open where the match is weak. A row's size may be missing; if present it is once, few, many or a size class.

v_gene: TRBV7-8; abundance: NA; j_gene: TRBJ2-6; d_gene: TRBD1; CDR3aa: CASSNGQGTSGANVLTF; CDR3nt: TGTGCCAGCAGCAACGGACAGGGGACTTCTGGGGCCAACGTCCTGACTTTC
v_gene: TRBV2; abundance: NA; j_gene: TRBJ1-5; d_gene: TRBD1; CDR3aa: CASSEDLWTGRQPQHF; CDR3nt: TGTGCCAGCAGTGAAGACCTCTGGACAGGGCGACAGCCCCAGCATTTT
v_gene: TRBV5-1; abundance: NA; j_gene: TRBJ2-1; d_gene: TRBD2; CDR3aa: CASSLGREFYNEQFF; CDR3nt: TGCGCCAGCAGCTTGGGGCGGGAGTTCTACAATGAGCAGTTCTTC
v_gene: TRBV28; abundance: NA; j_gene: TRBJ2-2; d_gene: TRBD1; CDR3aa: CASYGQDRTGELFF; CDR3nt: TGTGCCAGCTACGGACAGGACAGGACCGGGGAGCTGTTTTTT
v_gene: TRBV7-6; abundance: NA; j_gene: TRBJ2-1; d_gene: TRBD2; CDR3aa: CASSLISLGTSGAYEQFF; CDR3nt: TGTGCCAGCAGCTTAATTTCTTTGGGGACTAGCGGAGCGTATGAGCAGTTCTTC
v_gene: TRBV11-2; abundance: NA; j_gene: TRBJ1-2; d_gene: NA; CDR3aa: CASSLEGDKPVAGYTF; CDR3nt: TGTGCCAGCAGCTTAGAGGGGGACAAACCGGTGGCCGGCTACACCTTC
v_gene: TRBV5-4; abundance: NA; j_gene: TRBJ1-1; d_gene: NA; CDR3aa: CASSSPREPEAFF; CDR3nt: TGTGCCAGCAGCTCCCCTCGCGAGCCTGAAGCTTTCTTT
v_gene: TRBV5-6; abundance: NA; j_gene: TRBJ1-3; d_gene: NA; CDR3aa: CASSLSGSGNTIYF; CDR3nt: TGTGCCAGCAGCTTGTCAGGGTCCGGAAACACCATATATTTT
v_gene: TRBV7-9; abundance: NA; j_gene: TRBJ2-2; d_gene: NA; CDR3aa: CASSSGVGPGELFF; CDR3nt: TGTGCCAGCAGCTCAGGGGTGGGTCCCGGGGAGCTGTTTTTT
v_gene: TRBV14; abundance: NA; j_gene: TRBJ1-1; d_gene: NA; CDR3aa: CASSSQGTTEAFF; CDR3nt: TGTGCCAGCAGCTCGCAGGGGACCACTGAAGCTTTCTTT
v_gene: TRBV7-9; abundance: once; j_gene: TRBJ2-3; d_gene: TRBD1; CDR3aa: CASSWQGAITDTQYF; CDR3nt: TGTGCCAGCAGCTGGCAGGGGGCCATCACAGATACGCAGTATTTT
v_gene: TRBV11-2; abundance: NA; j_gene: TRBJ2-3; d_gene: TRBD1; CDR3aa: CASSARQGSTDTQYF; CDR3nt: TGTGCCAGCAGCGCCCGACAGGGTAGTACAGATACGCAGTATTTT
v_gene: TRBV30; abundance: NA; j_gene: TRBJ1-1; d_gene: NA; CDR3aa: CAWSVSQGTEAFF; CDR3nt: TGTGCCTGGAGTGTAAGTCAGGGGACTGAAGCTTTCTTT
v_gene: TRBV15; abundance: few; j_gene: TRBJ2-7; d_gene: NA; CDR3aa: CATSGGRGRGEQYF; CDR3nt: TGTGCCACCAGCGGGGGGAGAGGAAGAGGAGAGCAGTACTTC
v_gene: TRBV30; abundance: few; j_gene: TRBJ2-7; d_gene: NA; CDR3aa: CAWSEQGTYEQYF; CDR3nt: TGTGCCTGGAGTGAACAGGGAACCTACGAGCAGTACTTC
v_gene: TRBV5-1; abundance: NA; j_gene: TRBJ1-4; d_gene: NA; CDR3aa: CASSVSGNPGEKLFF; CDR3nt: TGCGCCAGCAGCGTATCAGGGAATCCGGGTGAAAAACTGTTTTTT